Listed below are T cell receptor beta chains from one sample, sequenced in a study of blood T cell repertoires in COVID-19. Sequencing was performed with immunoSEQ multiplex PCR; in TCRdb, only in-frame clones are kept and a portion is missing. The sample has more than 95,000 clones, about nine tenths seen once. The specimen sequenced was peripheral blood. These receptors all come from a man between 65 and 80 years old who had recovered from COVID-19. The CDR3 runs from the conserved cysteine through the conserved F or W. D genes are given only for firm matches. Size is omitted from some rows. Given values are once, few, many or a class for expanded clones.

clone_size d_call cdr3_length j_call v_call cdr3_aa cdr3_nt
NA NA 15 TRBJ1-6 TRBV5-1 CASSLNQGLNSPLHF TGCGCCAGCAGCTTGAACCAGGGGCTTAATTCACCCCTCCACTTT
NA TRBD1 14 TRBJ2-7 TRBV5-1 CASSLTTGPHEQYF TGCGCCAGCAGCCTCACGACAGGGCCCCACGAGCAGTACTTC
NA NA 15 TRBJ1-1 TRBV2 CASRIQFLSNTEAFF TGTGCCAGCAGGATACAGTTTCTTTCGAACACTGAAGCTTTCTTT
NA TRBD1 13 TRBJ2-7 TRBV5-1 CASSYKDRAEQYF TGCGCCAGCAGCTACAAAGACAGGGCCGAGCAGTACTTC
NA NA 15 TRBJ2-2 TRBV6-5 CASSLRGSGTGELFF TGTGCCAGCAGTCTTCGAGGGTCGGGGACCGGGGAGCTGTTTTTT
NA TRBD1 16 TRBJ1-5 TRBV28 CASSPPGQRANQPQHF TGTGCCAGCAGCCCACCGGGACAGAGGGCCAATCAGCCCCAGCATTTT
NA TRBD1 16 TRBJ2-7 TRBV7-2 CASSLPGQGVSYEQYF TGTGCCAGCAGTTTACCGGGACAGGGAGTCTCCTACGAGCAGTACTTC
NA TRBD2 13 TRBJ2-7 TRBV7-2 CASSYQRDGEQYF TGTGCCAGCAGCTACCAGCGGGACGGCGAGCAGTACTTC
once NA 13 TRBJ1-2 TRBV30 CAWSPAANYGYTF TGTGCCTGGAGTCCGGCGGCAAACTATGGCTACACCTTC
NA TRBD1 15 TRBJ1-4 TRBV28 CASSTTGEGDEKLFF TGTGCCAGCAGCACGACAGGGGAGGGGGATGAAAAACTGTTTTTT
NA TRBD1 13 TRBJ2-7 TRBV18 CASSPIDRGEQYF TGTGCCAGCTCACCTATAGACAGGGGCGAGCAGTACTTC
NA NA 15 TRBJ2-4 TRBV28 CASSTPAGYLNIQYF TGTGCCAGCAGTACCCCCGCGGGCTATCTTAACATTCAGTACTTC
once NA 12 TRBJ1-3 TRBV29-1 CSVEGAGNTIYF TGCAGCGTTGAAGGCGCCGGAAACACCATATATTTT
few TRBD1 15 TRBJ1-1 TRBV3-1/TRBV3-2 CASSQAQQGYTEAFF TGTGCCAGCAGCCAAGCTCAACAGGGGTATACTGAAGCTTTCTTT
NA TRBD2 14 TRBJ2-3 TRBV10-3 CAISPSGRRDTQYF TGTGCCATCAGCCCTAGCGGGAGGAGAGATACGCAGTATTTT
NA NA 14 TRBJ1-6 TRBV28 CASTAGGRNSPLHF TGTGCCAGCACCGCGGGGGGGCGGAATTCACCCCTCCACTTT
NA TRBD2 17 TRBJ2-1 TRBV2 CASSDFTSGGAGNEQFF TGTGCCAGCAGTGATTTTACTAGCGGGGGGGCGGGCAATGAGCAGTTCTTC
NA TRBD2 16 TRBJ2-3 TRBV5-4 CASSLVAGGQGDTQYF TGTGCCAGCAGCTTGGTGGCGGGAGGGCAAGGAGATACGCAGTATTTT
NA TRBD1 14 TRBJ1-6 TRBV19 CASRTGARGSPLHF TGTGCCAGTAGAACAGGGGCCAGGGGTTCACCCCTCCACTTT
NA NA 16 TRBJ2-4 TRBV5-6 CASSWFDQAIKNIQYF TGTGCCAGCAGCTGGTTTGATCAGGCAATCAAAAACATTCAGTACTTC
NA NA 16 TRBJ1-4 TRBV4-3 CASSQGPLSGGEKLFF TGCGCCAGCAGCCAAGGGCCCCTTTCGGGAGGCGAAAAACTGTTTTTT
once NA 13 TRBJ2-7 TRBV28 CASVRGGPYEQYF TGTGCCAGCGTCCGGGGTGGACCCTACGAGCAGTACTTC
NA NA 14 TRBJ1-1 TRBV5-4 CASSKDSMNTEAFF TGTGCCAGCAGTAAGGACAGTATGAACACTGAAGCTTTCTTT
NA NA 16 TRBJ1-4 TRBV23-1 CASRQWTEATNEKLFF TGCGCCAGCAGGCAATGGACAGAGGCAACTAATGAAAAACTGTTTTTT
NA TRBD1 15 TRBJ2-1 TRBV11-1 CASSPRTGFLNEQFF TGTGCCAGCAGCCCGAGGACAGGGTTTTTGAATGAGCAGTTCTTC
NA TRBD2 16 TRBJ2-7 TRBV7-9 CASSLSRGGGGYEQYF TGTGCCAGCAGCTTATCTAGGGGAGGCGGGGGCTACGAGCAGTACTTC
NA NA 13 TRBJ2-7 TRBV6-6 CASSTRAALEQYF TGTGCCAGCAGTACCAGGGCGGCCTTGGAGCAGTACTTC
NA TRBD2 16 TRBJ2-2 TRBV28 CASRTSGRKDTGELFF TGTGCCAGCAGGACTAGCGGGAGAAAGGACACCGGGGAGCTGTTTTTT
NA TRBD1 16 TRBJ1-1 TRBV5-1 CASSYSGTGGNTEAFF TGCGCCAGCAGCTACTCCGGGACAGGGGGGAACACTGAAGCTTTCTTT
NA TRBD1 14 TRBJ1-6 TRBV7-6 CASSLGQGGSPLHF TGTGCCAGCAGCCTGGGACAGGGAGGTTCACCCCTCCACTTT
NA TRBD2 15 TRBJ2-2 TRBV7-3 CASSPGLQNTGELFF TGTGCCAGCAGCCCGGGACTACAAAACACCGGGGAGCTGTTTTTT
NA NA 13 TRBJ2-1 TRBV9 CASSFRGGNEQFF TGTGCCAGCAGCTTCAGGGGTGGCAATGAGCAGTTCTTC
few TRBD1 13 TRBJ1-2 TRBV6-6 CASSYPGQVGYTF TGTGCCAGCAGTTACCCAGGACAGGTTGGCTACACCTTC
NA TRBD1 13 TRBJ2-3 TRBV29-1 CSAGVGRQGTQYF TGCAGCGCAGGGGTGGGGCGACAGGGTACGCAGTATTTT
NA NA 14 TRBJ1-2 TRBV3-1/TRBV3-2 CPNPGQPSNYGYTF TGTCCCAACCCGGGACAACCGTCTAACTATGGCTACACCTTC
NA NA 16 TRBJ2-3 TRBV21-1 CASIHVTGTWIDTQYF TGTGCCAGCATCCATGTAACCGGGACTTGGATAGATACGCAGTATTTT
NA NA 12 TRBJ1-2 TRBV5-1 CASSSQGTGYTF TGCGCCAGCAGCTCACAGGGAACTGGCTACACCTTC
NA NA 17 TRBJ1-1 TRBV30 CAWRVFGEGRVNTEAFF TGTGCCTGGAGGGTTTTTGGTGAAGGGAGAGTGAACACTGAAGCTTTCTTT
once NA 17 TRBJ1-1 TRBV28 CASSLSRASIPDTEAFF TGTGCCAGCAGTTTATCCCGAGCCTCCATTCCTGACACTGAAGCTTTCTTT
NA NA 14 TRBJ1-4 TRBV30 CAWSVMRDREKLFF TGTGCCTGGAGTGTAATGAGGGATAGGGAAAAACTGTTTTTT
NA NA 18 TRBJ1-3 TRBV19 CASSIRALGATGGNTIYF TGTGCCAGTAGTATCCGGGCGCTGGGAGCTACGGGGGGAAACACCATATATTTT
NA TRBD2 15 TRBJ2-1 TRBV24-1 CATSDLGLAYNEQFF TGTGCCACCAGTGATTTGGGACTAGCCTACAATGAGCAGTTCTTC
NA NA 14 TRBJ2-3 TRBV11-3 CASSLEAGTDTQYF TGTGCCAGCAGCTTAGAAGCAGGGACAGATACGCAGTATTTT
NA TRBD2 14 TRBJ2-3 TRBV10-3 CATTTSGSEYTQYF TGTGCCACCACGACTAGCGGGAGTGAATATACGCAGTATTTT
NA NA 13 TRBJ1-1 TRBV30 CAWSVVAETEAFF TGTGCCTGGAGTGTAGTAGCTGAGACTGAAGCTTTCTTT
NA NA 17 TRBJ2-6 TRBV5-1 CASSFSSLSSGANVLTF TGCGCCAGCAGCTTCAGTTCCCTTTCCTCTGGGGCCAACGTCCTGACTTTC
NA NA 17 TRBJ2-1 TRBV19 CASRQAPLAGKGNEQFF TGTGCCAGTAGACAAGCCCCCCTGGCGGGAAAGGGGAATGAGCAGTTCTTC